A single sample gave rise to the 22 T cell receptor beta chains below, sequenced in a study of blood T cell repertoires in COVID-19. Sequencing used immunoSEQ multiplex PCR; TCRdb keeps in-frame clones, though not all of them. The repertoire consists of 85,000 to 95,000 clones, with roughly 84% occurring once and the leading ten covering roughly 4.5%. The sample comprised peripheral blood. The receptors come from a woman of 80 years or more with acute or convalescent COVID-19.

The chain employs TRBV7-2 and TRBJ2-7; 7 nucleotides align to TRBD2. Trimming took 3 bases from V and 2 from J; bases not matched to a gene: 4. Germline CDR1 reads SGHTA; CDR2 reads FQGNSA. This CDR3 comprises 14 residues. The DNA for the CDR3 is TGTGCCAGCAGCTTGTACGGGGGGACCTACGAGCAGTACTTC. Its protein is CASSLYGGTYEQYF.

The CDR3 region has the DNA TGTGCCAGCAGCGTAGCTTTAGCGGGGGTTAGCGAGCAGTTCTTC. It specifies CASSVALAGVSEQFF. J is TRBJ2-1 and V is TRBV9; TRBD2 matches 9 bases. Germline-derived CDR1 and CDR2 are SGDLS and YYNGEE. The V gene end was trimmed by 0 bases and the J gene end by 10 bases; junction bases not matched to a gene: 8. The CDR3 has 15 residues.

V gene TRBV27 combines with J gene TRBJ2-7; 9 bases are shared with TRBD1. The V gene end was trimmed by 8 bases and the J gene end by 6 bases; junction bases not matched to a gene: 11. The CDR3 loop spans 14 amino acids. From germline, CDR1 is MNHEY and CDR2 SMNVEV (reference sequence). CDR3 region: CASLRTGQGGEQYF. The DNA for the CDR3 is TGTGCCAGCCTCAGGACGGGACAGGGAGGCGAGCAGTACTTC.

The chain carries TRBV18 and TRBJ2-4; 14 positions match TRBD2. CDR1 is KGHSH and CDR2 is LQKENI in the germline V gene. V was pared by 0 bases and J by 6 bases, with 4 bases of the junction left unmatched. The CDR3 is 17 amino acids. The CDR3 here is CASSPPSGTSGRNIQYF. For the CDR3, the DNA is TGTGCCAGCTCACCACCATCCGGGACTAGCGGGAGAAACATTCAGTACTTC.

This chain joins TRBV2 and TRBJ1-4, with 12 bases fitting TRBD1. This CDR3 contains 16 residues. CDR1 SNHLY and CDR2 FYNNEI come from the germline V gene. The V and J ends lost 2 bases and 7 bases, in that order; junction bases with no gene match: 5. CDR3 sequence (DNA): TGTGCCAGCAGTGAAAGAGGGACAGGGGGCGGTGAAAAACTGTTTTTT. Residues: CASSERGTGGGEKLFF.

The rearrangement links TRBV19 to TRBJ1-2; the D is unclear. CDR3 length equals 14 residues. Trimming cost V 7 bases and J 5 bases, with 17 bases left between them. Germline CDR1 and CDR2: LNHDA and SQIVND (reference sequence). CDR3 sequence reads: CASTPPGGRYGYTF. In DNA form, the CDR3 reads TGTGCCAGTACCCCCCCGGGAGGTCGGTATGGCTACACCTTC.

For this clone: This CDR3 is also generated by other DNA sequences in the sample. This sequence joins TRBV6-5 and TRBJ1-1; D possibly corresponds to TRBD1 (6 bases). Germline V gives CDR1 MNHEY, CDR2 SVGAGI. The CDR3 loop spans 12 amino acids. Trimming stripped 2 bases from V and 8 bases from J, with 9 bases between. The CDR3 DNA follows: TGTGCCAGCAGTTACAGGGGGGGGGAAGCTTTCTTT. Protein product: CASSYRGGEAFF.

The chain is built from TRBV6-5 and TRBJ1-2; 8 positions agree with TRBD1. The CDR3 has 14 amino acids. Germline assignment: CDR1 MNHEY and CDR2 SVGAGI. J gave up 8 bases and V 5 bases, and 10 bases lay outside the gene matches. Here the CDR3 reads CASSPRGQGVGYTF. CDR3 nucleotides: TGTGCCAGCAGTCCCCGAGGACAGGGAGTAGGCTACACCTTC.

The chain couples TRBV11-2 to TRBJ2-1; D is perhaps TRBD1 (5 bases). Germline V lookup: CDR1 SGHAT, CDR2 FQNNGV. Trimming cost V 1 base and J 4 bases, with 11 bases left between them. This CDR3 is 15 amino acids long. The CDR3 spells CASSLAGMVYNEQFF. For the CDR3, the DNA is TGTGCCAGCAGCTTAGCAGGGATGGTATACAATGAGCAGTTCTTC.

The chain has TRBV9 and TRBJ1-1, with a weak D call TRBD1 (5 bases). Between the trimmed V and J ends, which lost 2 bases and 1 base, there was a span of 15 bases. The CDR3 is 16 residues long. Germline loops: CDR1 SGDLS, CDR2 YYNGEE. The CDR3 reads CASSVTPGGGNTEAFF. In DNA, the CDR3 is TGTGCCAGCAGCGTCACACCCGGGGGGGGGAACACTGAAGCTTTCTTT.

This clone has more than one count but fewer than ten. This chain connects TRBV5-1 to TRBJ2-3, with 8 positions matching TRBD2. Germline V gene data show CDR1 as SGHRS and CDR2 as YFSETQ. Trimming at V came to 2 bases and at J to 5 bases, leaving 4 bases not matched to a gene. The CDR3 covers 14 residues. CDR3 region: CASSLAGAGDTQYF. CDR3 in DNA: TGCGCCAGCAGCTTAGCGGGAGCAGGAGATACGCAGTATTTT.

This chain's CDR3 is CASSWTGVNTEAFF. Here the CDR3 DNA reads TGCGCCAGCAGCTGGACAGGGGTGAACACTGAAGCTTTCTTT. The V gene is TRBV5-1, the J gene TRBJ1-1, with 9 positions matching TRBD1. The germline V gene encodes CDR1 SGHRS and CDR2 YFSETQ. The CDR3 loop spans 14 amino acids. V was clipped by 3 bases and J by 0 bases; unmatched bases: 0.

V and J are TRBV9 and TRBJ1-2; D is ambiguous. CDR1 and CDR2 from the germline V gene are SGDLS and YYNGEE. The CDR3 spans 15 residues. V was cut by 2 bases and J by 3 bases, with 14 bases left in between. The CDR3 DNA follows: TGTGCCAGCAGCGTCGACCCGGACGGGGACTATGGCTACACCTTC. As protein: CASSVDPDGDYGYTF.

The V and J genes are TRBV12-3 or TRBV12-4 and TRBJ1-1; D remains unclear. The CDR3 consists of 13 residues. Trimming stripped 6 bases from V and 2 bases from J, with 10 bases between. CDR3 sequence reads: CASRARANTEAFF. The CDR3 nucleotides read TGTGCCAGCAGGGCGCGGGCTAACACTGAAGCTTTCTTT.

This clone came up once. The gene calls are TRBV3-1 (or the pseudogene TRBV3-2) and TRBJ2-3; 9 nucleotides line up with TRBD2. With 4 bases clipped from V and 2 bases from J, the junction kept 4 bases outside the gene matches. CDR1 and CDR2 (germline): LGHDT, YNNKEL (reference sequence). CDR3 length equals 15 residues. For the CDR3, the DNA is TGTGCCAGCAGCCCCATAGCGGGAGCCACAGATACGCAGTATTTT. Encoded protein: CASSPIAGATDTQYF.

Concerning this clone itself: Other DNA sequences from this sample encode an identical CDR3 as well. The J gene is TRBJ2-6, the V gene TRBV6-2 or TRBV6-3, with D possibly TRBD2 on 7 matching bases. The CDR3 length is 16 residues. CDR1 MNHEY and CDR2 SVGEGT come from the germline V gene. V lost 0 bases and J 2 bases, leaving 8 bases between the germline ends. CDR3 amino acids: CASSYSGGAGANVLTF. The CDR3 DNA is TGTGCCAGCAGTTACTCAGGGGGGGCTGGGGCCAACGTCCTGACTTTC.

The chain uses TRBV23-1 and TRBJ2-3; no clear D. TRBV23-1 is marked as an open reading frame, function uncertain. This CDR3 is 13 amino acids long. V lost 8 bases and J lost 1, with 10 bases in between. The chain's CDR3 is CASGRHGTDTQYF. For the CDR3, the DNA is TGCGCCAGCGGCCGACATGGCACAGATACGCAGTATTTT.

The gene calls are TRBV6-4 and TRBJ1-1; D is ambiguous. This CDR3 contains 13 residues. With 4 bases removed from V and 1 base from J, the gap between germline ends came to 7 bases. Per germline, CDR1 MRHNA and CDR2 SNTAGT. The DNA of the CDR3 is TGTGCCAGCAGTGTCAGTCAGAACACTGAAGCTTTCTTT. It encodes CASSVSQNTEAFF.

V usage is TRBV6-6 and J usage is TRBJ2-7; 11 bases align to TRBD1. Germline V CDR1 and CDR2: MNHNY, SVGAGI (reference sequence). V trimming: 5 bases; J trimming: 1 base; junction bases outside the gene matches: 4. The length of the CDR3 is 15 residues. This CDR3 reads CASSPGQGASYEQYF. CDR3 nucleotide sequence: TGTGCCAGCAGTCCCGGACAGGGGGCGTCCTACGAGCAGTACTTC.

V usage is TRBV2 and J usage is TRBJ2-3, with D possibly being TRBD1 (5 bases). Germline V gene data show CDR1 as SNHLY and CDR2 as FYNNEI. The CDR3 consists of 13 residues. V was pared by 1 base and J by 5 bases, with 7 bases between. The CDR3 bases are TGTGCCAGCAGTGAAGGACAGTTAGATACGCAGTATTTT. Translated: CASSEGQLDTQYF. The whole variable domain, filled in from reference TRBV2 and TRBJ2-3, reads EPEVTQTPSHQVTQMGQEVILRCVPISNHLYFYWYRQILGQKVEFLVSFYNNEISEKSEIFDDQFSVERPDGSNFTLKIRSTKLEDSAMYFCASSEGQLDTQYFGPGTRLTVL.

The chain combines TRBV7-8 with TRBJ1-1; D remains unclear. The CDR3 totals 12 residues. Germline V gene sequence: CDR1 SGHVS, CDR2 FQNEAQ. V gave up 5 bases and J gave up 3 bases, with 7 bases separating them. The CDR3 DNA reads TGTGCCAGCAGCCGGAGGGACACTGAAGCTTTCTTT. Translated: CASSRRDTEAFF.

The chain couples TRBV5-4 to TRBJ1-6; the D is unclear. Trimming shortened V by 4 bases and J by 7 bases, and 6 bases separated the two germline ends. The CDR3 spans 12 residues. The germline gives CDR1 SGHNT, CDR2 YYREEE (reference sequence). The CDR3 loop reads CASSGTNSPLHF. Here the CDR3 DNA reads TGTGCCAGCAGCGGCACAAATTCACCCCTCCACTTT.